This T cell receptor beta chain was sequenced in a study of blood T cell repertoires in COVID-19 (dated by TCRdb to the early 2020s). Turning to the overall study: Samples covering the acute and convalescent phases of COVID-19 were provided by collaborators in the United States, Italy and Spain. The material from the prospective study consisted of cDNA or gDNA derived from T cells, B-cell-depleted T cells, or PBMCs. The samples were drawn from two sources: the first 160 participants of the ongoing ImmuneRACE study, and 950 to 1,500 subjects contributed by 6 global collaborators. HLA class I and class II types, where available, came from metadata supplied by the sample provider rather than from assay-based typing. Subjects who had been exposed to COVID-19, were actively infected with it, or had recovered from it provided the deeply sampled blood TCRbeta repertoires that made up the dataset. The repertoires were released in a freely available public database meant as a resource for research on the immune response to SARS-CoV-2. A de-identified subject ID, COVID-19 status, age in years and sex were almost always included in the sample metadata.

The immunoSEQ Assay, a bias-controlled multiplex PCR, was used to amplify TCRbeta CDR3 regions from genomic DNA. The authors processed their data as follows. Nucleated cell counts per sample were estimated from amplification of reference gene primers within the assay. Sequence reads were collapsed and filtered to measure the absolute abundance of every unique TCRbeta CDR3 rearrangement. For each sample, productive Simpson clonality was calculated as the square root of Simpson's diversity index across productive rearrangements. The source is immuneACCESS, and TCRdb retained only in-frame sequences with V and J called. Part of the clones is not carried over; for the studies checked, unresolved V genes explain less than half of this, and the remainder is unexplained. V and J calls and clone size are those listed in that table; D and trimming were worked out from the DNA. The table for this sample lists around 150,000 clones; about four fifths of them were counted only once. The biggest ten clones account for less than 4% of the sample.

The paper as a whole reports these results and caveats: How much clinical and demographic metadata was included differed by source and by participant, and the metadata was provided uncurated.

As for this clone: The target of this receptor is not known. No base-level quality is on record; no much larger clone is a single base apart.

The germline V gene (reference sequence) sets CDR1 to SEHNR and CDR2 to FQNEAQ. V is clipped by 5 bases and J by 7 bases, and the sequence between their germline boundaries is 12 bases long. The CDR3 sequence holds 14 residues, the cysteine and phenylalanine included. Just CDR3 DNA is preserved here, 42 bases in frame from base 1. In the prospective study, participants were roughly 18 to 95 years old, resided in 24 geographic areas of the United States, and were enrolled through a virtual design. In the prospective study, cohorts were assigned on the basis of participant-reported clinical history obtained from a screening survey and a study questionnaire. Each participant in the prospective study had whole blood, serum and a nasopharyngeal or oropharyngeal swab collected by mobile phlebotomists. Over a 2-month period, participants in the prospective study had the option of providing additional blood draws and questionnaires. Prospective study blood samples were shipped either frozen or at room temperature before DNA extraction.

This chain is built from TRBV7-9 and TRBJ1-6; perhaps TRBD1 is the D gene, with 6 bases matching. This clonotype was sampled from a woman between 45 and 65 years old with acute COVID-19. Sample: PBMCs or T cells enriched from blood (not recorded which). The sequenced DNA is TGTGCCAGCAGCACCTGGACAGAAAATTCACCCCTCCACTTT. It is translated as CASSTWTENSPLHF.